Below, 7 T cell receptor beta chains from the same sample are listed, as sequenced in a study of cytomegalovirus exposure and HLA in healthy donors. The repertoire was sequenced with immunoSEQ multiplex PCR; TCRdb's copy has only in-frame clones and lacks some. The data show 200,000 to 300,000 clones, 70% to 90% seen once. Input material: PBMCs. Every receptor here comes from a woman in her thirties in good health and CMV-seropositive.

The chain links TRBV27 to TRBJ1-4; D is uncertain. In germline, CDR1 is MNHEY, CDR2 SMNVEV (reference sequence). The CDR3 is made up of 16 amino acids. Trimming removed 6 bases from V and 0 bases from J, with 14 bases in between. CDR3 nucleotide sequence: TGTGCCAGCAGCCCGGCGGGAGGATCAACTAATGAAAAACTGTTTTTT. Translated: CASSPAGGSTNEKLFF. The complete variable domain, with remaining parts taken from reference TRBV27 and TRBJ1-4, reads EAQVTQNPRYLITVTGKKLTVTCSQNMNHEYMSWYRQDPGLGLRQIYYSMNVEVTDKGDVPEGYKVSRKEKRNFPLILESPSPNQTSLYFCASSPAGGSTNEKLFFGSGTQLSVL.

The genes are TRBV4-2 and TRBJ2-2, with D uncertain. The CDR3 extends over 14 amino acids. Germline lookup yields CDR1 LGHNA and CDR2 YNFKEQ. The ends were cut back, 8 bases at V and 1 base at J, with 11 bases in the middle. The CDR3 bases are TGTGCCAGCCAAACCCAGGAGAACACCGGGGAGCTGTTTTTT. Protein product: CASQTQENTGELFF.

The genes are TRBV9 and TRBJ2-5; 7 bases fit TRBD2. V lost 1 base and J lost 5; bases outside the gene matches: 11. The CDR3 consists of 16 residues. Germline CDR1 is SGDLS and CDR2 is YYNGEE. DNA for the CDR3: TGTGCCAGCAGCGTAAGCGGGACTATGAATCGGGAGACCCAGTACTTC. Protein product: CASSVSGTMNRETQYF.

The CDR3 region has the DNA TGCAGCGTTGGAGGACAGGGGGCAAACTATGGCTACACCTTC. Translation gives CSVGGQGANYGYTF. The chain carries TRBV29-1 and TRBJ1-2, with 11 bases that match TRBD1. CDR3 size: 14 residues. V lost 4 bases and J lost 2; bases outside the gene matches: 3. Germline-derived CDR1 and CDR2 are SQVTM and ANQGSEA.

Here the CDR3 DNA reads TGTGCCAGCAGCCCTAGCGCAAGACTCACCGGGGAGCTGTTTTTT. Amino acid sequence: CASSPSARLTGELFF. The genes are TRBV7-9 and TRBJ2-2; TRBD2 might be the D (6 bases). Germline CDR1 is SEHNR and CDR2 is FQNEAQ (reference sequence). Trimming stripped 5 bases from V and 4 bases from J, with 14 bases between. The CDR3 extends over 15 amino acids. The whole variable domain, filled in from reference TRBV7-9 and TRBJ2-2, reads DTGVSQNPRHKITKRGQNVTFRCDPISEHNRLYWYRQTLGQGPEFLTYFQNEAQLEKSRLLSDRFSAERPKGSFSTLEIQRTEQGDSAMYLCASSPSARLTGELFFGEGSRLTVL.

This clone was seen ten or more times. This chain connects TRBV2 to TRBJ2-5; 9 bases map to TRBD1. Germline assignment: CDR1 SNHLY and CDR2 FYNNEI. The CDR3 runs to 14 residues. V shed 6 bases, J shed 5 bases, and the junction held 7 bases outside the gene matches. CDR3 sequence reads: CASRAGTGWETQYF. In DNA form, the CDR3 reads TGTGCCAGCAGGGCTGGGACAGGGTGGGAGACCCAGTACTTC.

V is TRBV6-1 and J is TRBJ1-5; 9 bases fit TRBD1. V gave up 2 bases and J gave up 6 bases; unmatched junction bases: 8. CDR1 and CDR2 (germline): MNHNS, SASEGT. This CDR3 is built from 16 residues. The chain's CDR3 is CASSESYRGQGQPQHF. The CDR3, as DNA: TGTGCCAGCAGTGAAAGCTACAGGGGGCAGGGTCAGCCCCAGCATTTT.